The next 9 T cell receptor beta chains were all read from a single sample in a study of cytomegalovirus exposure and HLA in healthy donors. Researchers ran the PCR with 60 Vbeta and 13 Jbeta primers. Assay: immunoSEQ multiplex PCR; the TCRdb copy retains only in-frame clones and omits some. This sample yields 130,000 to 150,000 clones, of which 78% are seen a single time; less than 3.5% belongs to the top ten. Sequenced: PBMCs. The source of these receptors is a male donor in good health and CMV-seronegative.

The chain recombines TRBV9 with TRBJ2-1; TRBD2 matches at 10 bases. Germline V gives CDR1 SGDLS, CDR2 YYNGEE. This CDR3 spans 16 amino acids. J lost 6 bases, V lost 4 bases, and 10 bases had no gene match. The CDR3 protein is CASSMRTSGMGNEQFF. Written as DNA, the CDR3 is TGTGCCAGCAGCATGAGAACTAGCGGGATGGGCAATGAGCAGTTCTTC.

The chain is built from TRBV19 and TRBJ1-1; D gene unclear. This CDR3 comprises 12 residues. Germline V gene data show CDR1 as LNHDA and CDR2 as SQIVND (reference sequence). V lost 5 bases to trimming and J lost 10 bases, with 14 bases between them. CDR3 bases: TGTGCCAGTAGTCCCTTGAGGGATGGAGCTTTCTTT. Protein sequence: CASSPLRDGAFF.

The sample holds a few counts of this clone. The J gene is TRBJ1-2, the V gene TRBV4-1; 7 positions match TRBD1. The CDR3 is 16 amino acids. V trimming: 1 base; J trimming: 3 bases; junction bases outside the gene matches: 8. Germline V gene sequence: CDR1 MGHRA, CDR2 YSYEKL. CDR3 coding DNA: TGCGCCAGCAGCCAAGTTAGGACAGGTATCGACTATGGCTACACCTTC. It translates to CASSQVRTGIDYGYTF.

This rearrangement joins TRBV5-1 to TRBJ1-1, with 11 positions matching TRBD1. Germline-derived CDR1 and CDR2 are SGHRS and YFSETQ. CDR3 size: 19 residues. J was trimmed by 6 bases and V by 4 bases; bases with no gene match: 20. The CDR3 region has the DNA TGCGCCAGCAGCCGCAAGAGCCTCCGGGACAGGGGGGTATTGGCTGAAGCTTTCTTT. It yields the protein CASSRKSLRDRGVLAEAFF.

The chain links TRBV11-1 to TRBJ2-4; possible D gene TRBD2, 6 bases. Germline CDR1 and CDR2: SGHAT and FQDESV (reference sequence). The CDR3 extends over 15 amino acids. With 6 bases removed from V and 8 bases from J, the gap between germline ends came to 20 bases. The CDR3 is CASSLIGGPRDIQYF. The CDR3 DNA sequence: TGTGCCAGCAGTCTCATCGGGGGTCCCCGGGACATTCAGTACTTC.

This clone was detected only a few times. V is TRBV2 and J is TRBJ2-2, with a weak D call TRBD2 (5 bases). The V end lost 3 bases, the J end lost 1 base, and 9 bases lay between the germline ends. The CDR3 loop spans 15 amino acids. Germline V lookup: CDR1 SNHLY, CDR2 FYNNEI. The CDR3 region has the DNA TGTGCCAGCAGTGAGAGGGTTAAGAACACCGGGGAGCTGTTTTTT. Encoded protein: CASSERVKNTGELFF. Full variable domain (remainder filled in from reference TRBV2 and TRBJ2-2): EPEVTQTPSHQVTQMGQEVILRCVPISNHLYFYWYRQILGQKVEFLVSFYNNEISEKSEIFDDQFSVERPDGSNFTLKIRSTKLEDSAMYFCASSERVKNTGELFFGEGSRLTVL.

This clone turned up a few times. This rearrangement joins TRBV6-5 to TRBJ2-2, with a weak D call TRBD2 (5 bases). Germline assignment: CDR1 MNHEY and CDR2 SVGAGI. The V gene lost 0 bases and the J gene lost 4 bases, with 12 bases spanning the gap. CDR3 length: 16 amino acids. The DNA of the CDR3 is TGTGCCAGCAGTTACTCTGCGGGTCTGGGCACCGGGGAGCTGTTTTTT. Encoded protein: CASSYSAGLGTGELFF.

V is TRBV30 and J is TRBJ1-6; 7 bases fit TRBD1. Trimming removed 2 bases from V and 9 bases from J; junction bases left unmatched: 10. Germline loops: CDR1 GTSNPN, CDR2 SVGIG (reference sequence). The CDR3 is 15 amino acids. CDR3 in amino acids: CAWSLLARGTSPLHF. The CDR3 coding sequence is TGTGCCTGGAGTCTACTGGCCAGGGGGACTTCACCCCTCCACTTT. Filled out from reference TRBV30 and TRBJ1-6, the complete variable domain reads SQTIHQWPATLVQPVGSPLSLECTVEGTSNPNLYWYRQAAGRGLQLLFYSVGIGQISSEVPQNLSASRPQDRQFILSSKKLLLSDSGFYLCAWSLLARGTSPLHFGNGTRLTVT.

The V call is TRBV5-4, the J call TRBJ2-4; 7 bases are a match to TRBD1. The junction had 3 bases not matched to a gene; V was cut back by 5 bases and J by 4 bases. The CDR3 is 13 amino acids. CDR1 is SGHNT, CDR2 YYREEE, per germline (reference sequence). The CDR3 loop is CASSGTAKNIQYF. The CDR3 DNA follows: TGTGCCAGCAGTGGGACAGCTAAAAACATTCAGTACTTC.